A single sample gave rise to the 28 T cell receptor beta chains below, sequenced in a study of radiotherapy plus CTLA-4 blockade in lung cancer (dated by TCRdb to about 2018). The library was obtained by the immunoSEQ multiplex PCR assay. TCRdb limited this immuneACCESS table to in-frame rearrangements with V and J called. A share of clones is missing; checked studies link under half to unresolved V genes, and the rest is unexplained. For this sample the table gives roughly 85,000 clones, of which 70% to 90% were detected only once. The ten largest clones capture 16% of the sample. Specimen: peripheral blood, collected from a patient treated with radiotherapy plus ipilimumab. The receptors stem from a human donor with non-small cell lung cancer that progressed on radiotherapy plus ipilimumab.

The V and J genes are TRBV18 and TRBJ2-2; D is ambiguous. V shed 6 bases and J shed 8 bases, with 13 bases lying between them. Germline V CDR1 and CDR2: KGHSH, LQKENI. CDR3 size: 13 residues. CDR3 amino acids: CASSILSSGELFF. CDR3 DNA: TGTGCCAGCTCCATACTCTCTTCGGGGGAGCTGTTTTTT.

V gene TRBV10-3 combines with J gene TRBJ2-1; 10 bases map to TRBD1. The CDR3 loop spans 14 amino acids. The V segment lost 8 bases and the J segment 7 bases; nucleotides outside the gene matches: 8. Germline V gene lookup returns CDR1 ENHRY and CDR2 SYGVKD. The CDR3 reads CAILTGGGRNEQFF. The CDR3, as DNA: TGTGCCATCTTGACAGGGGGCGGAAGGAATGAGCAGTTCTTC.

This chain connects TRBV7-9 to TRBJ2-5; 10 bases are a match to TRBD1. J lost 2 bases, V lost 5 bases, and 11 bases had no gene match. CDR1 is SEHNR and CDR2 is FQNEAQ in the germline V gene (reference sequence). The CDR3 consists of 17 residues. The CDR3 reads CASSHTGQGSAQETQYF. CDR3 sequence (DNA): TGTGCCAGCAGCCATACGGGACAGGGGTCCGCACAAGAGACCCAGTACTTC.

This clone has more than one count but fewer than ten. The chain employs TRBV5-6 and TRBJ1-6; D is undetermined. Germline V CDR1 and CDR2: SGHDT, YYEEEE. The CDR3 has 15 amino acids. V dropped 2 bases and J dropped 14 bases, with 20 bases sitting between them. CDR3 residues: CASSFGGRELEALHF. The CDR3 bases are TGTGCCAGCAGCTTCGGAGGACGGGAGTTGGAGGCCCTCCACTTT.

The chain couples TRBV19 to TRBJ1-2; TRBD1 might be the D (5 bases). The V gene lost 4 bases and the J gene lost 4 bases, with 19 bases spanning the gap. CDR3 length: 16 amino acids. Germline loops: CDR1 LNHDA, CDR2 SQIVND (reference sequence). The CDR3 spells CASSRATGTAGYGYTF. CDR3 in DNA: TGTGCCAGTAGTAGGGCGACCGGGACCGCTGGCTATGGCTACACCTTC. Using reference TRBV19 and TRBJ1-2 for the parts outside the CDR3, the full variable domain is DGGITQSPKYLFRKEGQNVTLSCEQNLNHDAMYWYRQDPGQGLRLIYYSQIVNDFQKGDIAEGYSVSREKKESFPLTVTSAQKNPTAFYLCASSRATGTAGYGYTFGSGTRLTVV.

This chain's CDR3 is CASSLSRTPTDTQYF. CDR3 nucleotides: TGTGCCAGCAGCCTTAGTCGGACACCCACAGATACGCAGTATTTT. This chain joins TRBV7-3 and TRBJ2-3; D might be TRBD1 (5 bases). Deletions cut 5 bases from V and 2 bases from J, with 14 bases between. The CDR3 is made up of 15 amino acids. The V gene's germline CDR1 is SGHTA and CDR2 FQGTGA.

Written as DNA, the CDR3 is TGTGCCAGCAGCTGGACATATGAGCAGTTCTTC. Translation gives CASSWTYEQFF. The gene calls are TRBV7-2 and TRBJ2-1, with D possibly TRBD1 on 5 matching bases. V lost 4 bases, J lost 8 bases, and 6 bases lay in between. The CDR3 extends over 11 amino acids. Per germline, CDR1 SGHTA and CDR2 FQGNSA. The full variable domain, completed using reference TRBV7-2 and TRBJ2-1, is GAGVSQSPSNKVTEKGKDVELRCDPISGHTALYWYRQSLGQGLEFLIYFQGNSAPDKSGLPSDRFSAERTGGSVSTLTIQRTQQEDSAVYLCASSWTYEQFFGPGTRLTVL.

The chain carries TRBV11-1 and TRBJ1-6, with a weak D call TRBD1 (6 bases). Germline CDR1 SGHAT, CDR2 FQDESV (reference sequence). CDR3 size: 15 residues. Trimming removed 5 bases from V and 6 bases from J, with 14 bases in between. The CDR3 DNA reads TGTGCCAGCAGCCCCGGGACAACAATTAATTCACCCCTCCACTTT. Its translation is CASSPGTTINSPLHF. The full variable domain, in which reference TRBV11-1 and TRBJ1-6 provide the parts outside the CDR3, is EAEVAQSPRYKITEKSQAVAFWCDPISGHATLYWYRQILGQGPELLVQFQDESVVDDSQLPKDRFSAERLKGVDSTLKIQPAELGDSAMYLCASSPGTTINSPLHFGNGTRLTVT.

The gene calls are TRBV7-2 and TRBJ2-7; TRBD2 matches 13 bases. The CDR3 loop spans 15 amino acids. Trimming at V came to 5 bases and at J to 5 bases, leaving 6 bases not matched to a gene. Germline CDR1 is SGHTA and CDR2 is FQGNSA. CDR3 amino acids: CASSPRTSGSNEQYF. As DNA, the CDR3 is TGTGCCAGCAGCCCTAGGACTAGCGGGAGCAACGAGCAGTACTTC.

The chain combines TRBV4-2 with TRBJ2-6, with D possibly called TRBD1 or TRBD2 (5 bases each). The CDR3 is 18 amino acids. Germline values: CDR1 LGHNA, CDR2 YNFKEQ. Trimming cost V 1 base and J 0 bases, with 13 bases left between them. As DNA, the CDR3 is TGTGCCAGCAGCCAAGTGACAGCGGCGATCTCTGGGGCCAACGTCCTGACTTTC. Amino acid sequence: CASSQVTAAISGANVLTF.

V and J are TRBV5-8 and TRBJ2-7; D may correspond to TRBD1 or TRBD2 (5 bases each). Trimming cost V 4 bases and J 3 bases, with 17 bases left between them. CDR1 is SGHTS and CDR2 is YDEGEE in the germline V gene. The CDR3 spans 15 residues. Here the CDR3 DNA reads TGTGCCAGCAGCCCGGGACCCCCGAACGACTACGAGCAGTACTTC. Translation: CASSPGPPNDYEQYF.

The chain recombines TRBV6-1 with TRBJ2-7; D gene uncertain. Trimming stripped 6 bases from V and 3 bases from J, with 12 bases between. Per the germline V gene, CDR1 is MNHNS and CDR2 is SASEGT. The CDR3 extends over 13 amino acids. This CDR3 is CASSPRELYEQYF. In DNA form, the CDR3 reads TGTGCCAGCAGCCCTAGAGAGCTCTACGAGCAGTACTTC.

The CDR3 loop is CASSLASGSYEQYF. As DNA, the CDR3 is TGTGCCAGCAGCTTAGCTAGCGGTTCCTACGAGCAGTACTTC. The chain has TRBV7-2 and TRBJ2-7; maybe TRBD2 (6 bases). Germline lookup yields CDR1 SGHTA and CDR2 FQGNSA. The CDR3 is 14 amino acids. V was cut by 0 bases and J by 1 base, with 7 bases left in between.

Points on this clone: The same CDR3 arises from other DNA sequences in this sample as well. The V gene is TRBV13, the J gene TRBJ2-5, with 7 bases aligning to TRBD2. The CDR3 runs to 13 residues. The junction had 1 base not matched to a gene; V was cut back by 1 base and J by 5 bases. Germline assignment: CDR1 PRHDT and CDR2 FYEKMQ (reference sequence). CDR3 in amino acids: CASSLAGRETQYF. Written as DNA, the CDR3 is TGTGCCAGCAGCTTAGCCGGGAGGGAGACCCAGTACTTC. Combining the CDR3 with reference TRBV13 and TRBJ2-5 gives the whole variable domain AAGVIQSPRHLIKEKRETATLKCYPIPRHDTVYWYQQGPGQDPQFLISFYEKMQSDKGSIPDRFSAQQFSDYHSELNMSSLELGDSALYFCASSLAGRETQYFGPGTRLLVL.

CDR3 DNA sequence: TGTGCCAGCAGCCTGATAGGGACTAGTAGCACAGATACGCAGTATTTT. As protein: CASSLIGTSSTDTQYF. This sequence joins TRBV2 and TRBJ2-3, with 8 bases lining up with TRBD2. CDR1 SNHLY and CDR2 FYNNEI come from the germline V gene. V was clipped by 6 bases and J by 0 bases; unmatched bases: 8. The CDR3 contains 16 residues.

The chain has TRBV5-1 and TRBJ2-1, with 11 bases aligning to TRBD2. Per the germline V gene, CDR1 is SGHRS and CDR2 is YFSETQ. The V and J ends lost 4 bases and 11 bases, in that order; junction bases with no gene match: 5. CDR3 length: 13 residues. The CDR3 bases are TGCGCCAGCAGCACAACTAGCGGGAGACAGCAGTTCTTC. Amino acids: CASSTTSGRQQFF.

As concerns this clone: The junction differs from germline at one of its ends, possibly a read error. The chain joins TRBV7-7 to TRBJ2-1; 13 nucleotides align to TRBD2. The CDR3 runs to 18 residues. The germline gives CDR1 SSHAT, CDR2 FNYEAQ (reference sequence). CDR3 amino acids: CASSVGTSGIVSYNEQFF. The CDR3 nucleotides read TGTGCTAGCAGCGTCGGGACTAGCGGGATCGTCTCCTACAATGAGCAGTTCTTC. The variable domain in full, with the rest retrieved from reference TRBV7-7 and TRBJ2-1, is GAGVSQSPRYKVTKRGQDVTLRCDPISSHATLYWYQQALGQGPEFLTYFNYEAQPDKSGLPSDRFSAERPEGSISTLTIQRTEQRDSAMYRCASSVGTSGIVSYNEQFFGPGTRLTVL.

CDR3 region: CASSPDLFSYEQYF. The CDR3 DNA is TGTGCCAGCAGCCCGGACTTATTCTCCTACGAGCAGTACTTC. The rearrangement uses TRBV5-4 and TRBJ2-7; tentatively, D is TRBD2 (5 bases). The CDR3 extends over 14 amino acids. CDR1 is SGHNT and CDR2 is YYREEE in the germline V gene (reference sequence). Deletions cut 4 bases from V and 0 bases from J, with 11 bases between.

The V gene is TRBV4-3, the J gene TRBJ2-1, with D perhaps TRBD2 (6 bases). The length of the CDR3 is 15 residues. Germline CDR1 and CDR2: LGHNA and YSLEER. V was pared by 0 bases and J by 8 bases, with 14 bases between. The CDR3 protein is CASSQDRAGWDEQFF. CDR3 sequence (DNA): TGCGCCAGCAGCCAAGATCGGGCGGGGTGGGATGAGCAGTTCTTC.

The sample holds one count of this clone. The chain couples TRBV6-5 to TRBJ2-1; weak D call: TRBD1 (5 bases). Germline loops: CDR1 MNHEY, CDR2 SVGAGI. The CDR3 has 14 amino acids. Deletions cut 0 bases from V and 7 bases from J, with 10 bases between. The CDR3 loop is CASSYSTQGNEQFF. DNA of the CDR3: TGTGCCAGCAGTTACTCTACTCAGGGTAATGAGCAGTTCTTC.

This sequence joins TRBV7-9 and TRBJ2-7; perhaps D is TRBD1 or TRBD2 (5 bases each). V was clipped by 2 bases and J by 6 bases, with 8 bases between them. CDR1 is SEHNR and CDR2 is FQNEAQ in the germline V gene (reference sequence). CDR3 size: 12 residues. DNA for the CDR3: TGTGCCAGCAGCTTATCCGGGGCCGAGCAGTACTTC. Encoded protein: CASSLSGAEQYF.

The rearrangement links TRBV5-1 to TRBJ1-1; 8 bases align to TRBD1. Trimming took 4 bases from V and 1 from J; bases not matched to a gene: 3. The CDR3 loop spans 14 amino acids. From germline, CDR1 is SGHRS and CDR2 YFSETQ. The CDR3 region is CASSEQGGNTEAFF. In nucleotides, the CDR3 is TGCGCCAGCAGCGAACAGGGGGGGAACACTGAAGCTTTCTTT.

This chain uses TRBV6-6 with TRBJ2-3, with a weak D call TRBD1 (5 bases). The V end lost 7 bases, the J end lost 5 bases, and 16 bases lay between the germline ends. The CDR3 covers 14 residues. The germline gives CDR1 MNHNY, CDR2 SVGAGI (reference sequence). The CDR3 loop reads CASTPAGRIDTQYF. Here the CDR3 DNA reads TGTGCCAGCACCCCGGCAGGGCGAATAGATACGCAGTATTTT.

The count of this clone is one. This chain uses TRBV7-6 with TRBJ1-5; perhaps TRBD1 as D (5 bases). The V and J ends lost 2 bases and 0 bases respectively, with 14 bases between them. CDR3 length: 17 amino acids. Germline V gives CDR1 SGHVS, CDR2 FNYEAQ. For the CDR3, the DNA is TGTGCCAGCAGCTTAACTCCGGGACGGTATAGCAATCAGCCCCAGCATTTT. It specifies CASSLTPGRYSNQPQHF.

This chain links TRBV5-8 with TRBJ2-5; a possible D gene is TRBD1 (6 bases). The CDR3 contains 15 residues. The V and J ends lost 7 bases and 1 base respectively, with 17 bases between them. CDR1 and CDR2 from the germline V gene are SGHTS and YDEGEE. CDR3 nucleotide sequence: TGTGCCAGCCCTCCCAGGGGCAGGTTCCAAGAGACCCAGTACTTC. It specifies CASPPRGRFQETQYF.

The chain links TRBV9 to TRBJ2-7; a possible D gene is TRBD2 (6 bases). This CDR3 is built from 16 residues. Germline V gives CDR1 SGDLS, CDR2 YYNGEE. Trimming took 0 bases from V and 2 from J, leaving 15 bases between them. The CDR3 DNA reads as TGTGCCAGCAGCGTAGACGGTGGACTACAGGCCTACGAGCAGTACTTC. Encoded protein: CASSVDGGLQAYEQYF.

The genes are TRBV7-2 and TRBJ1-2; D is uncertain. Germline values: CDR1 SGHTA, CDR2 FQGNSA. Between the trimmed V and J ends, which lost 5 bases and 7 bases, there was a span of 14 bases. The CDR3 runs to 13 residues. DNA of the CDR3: TGTGCCAGCAGCGAAGCGGGGTTGGGTGGCTACACCTTC. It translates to CASSEAGLGGYTF.

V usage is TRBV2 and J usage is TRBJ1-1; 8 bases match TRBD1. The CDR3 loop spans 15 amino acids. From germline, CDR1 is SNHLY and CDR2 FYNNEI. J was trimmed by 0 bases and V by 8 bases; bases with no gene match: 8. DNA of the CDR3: TGTGCCAGCTCGAGACAGGGGCCGCTGAACACTGAAGCTTTCTTT. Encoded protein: CASSRQGPLNTEAFF.